The next 28 T cell receptor beta chains were all read from a single sample in a study of regulatory T cells in long-lasting Graves disease. Indicated time point: persistent/refractory GD, antithyroid drugs over 5 years with positive TRAb. PBMC RNA served as the TCR library source. The authors built TCR beta libraries using iRepertoire HTBI primers and Arm-PCR of CDR3 regions. MiXCR, applied by TCRdb to the multiplex PCR reads, yields one record per CDR3 protein. The sample lists about 400,000 distinct CDR3 sequences, more than 20% occurring once. The sample here was peripheral blood mononuclear cells (PBMCs), taken when the disease was refractory, from a patient treated with antithyroid drugs. Receptors were obtained from a female donor with Graves disease.

This clonotype was observed a few times. V gene TRBV27 combines with J gene TRBJ2-6; no reliable D call. This CDR3 has 14 amino acids. CDR1 is MNHEY and CDR2 is SMNVEV in the germline V gene (reference sequence). Trimming pared 5 bases from V and 6 bases from J, leaving 11 bases between. This chain's CDR3 is CASSPASLANVLTF. The CDR3 DNA reads TGTGCCAGCAGTCCCGCTTCGTTGGCCAACGTCCTGACTTTC.

The table lists this clonotype with many counts. The chain combines TRBV27 with TRBJ1-5, with D perhaps TRBD1 (6 bases). The V end was cut by 5 bases, the J end by 5 bases, with 10 bases between. The germline V gene has CDR1 MNHEY and CDR2 SMNVEV (reference sequence). The CDR3 has 13 residues. Here the CDR3 DNA reads TGTGCCAGCAGTGCGGGACAACATCAGCCCCAGCATTTT. Translating gives CASSAGQHQPQHF.

V and J are TRBV5-1 and TRBJ2-7; 10 bases match TRBD1. The CDR3 sequence is 15 residues long. The junction had 11 bases not matched to a gene; V was cut back by 4 bases and J by 7 bases. CDR1 and CDR2 (germline): SGHRS, YFSETQ. This chain's CDR3 is CASSPTGTGAWEQYF. The DNA for the CDR3 is TGCGCCAGCAGCCCGACCGGGACAGGGGCATGGGAGCAGTACTTC.

Many counts were recorded for this clonotype. The chain carries TRBV30 and TRBJ1-2; D uncertain. The ends were cut back, 3 bases at V and 3 bases at J, with 5 bases in the middle. Germline CDR1 reads GTSNPN; CDR2 reads SVGIG (reference sequence). CDR3 length equals 11 residues. The CDR3 loop reads CAWRLDYGYTF. DNA of the CDR3: TGTGCCTGGAGATTAGACTATGGCTACACCTTC.

This clonotype appeared a few times. This chain uses TRBV19 with TRBJ2-5, with 7 bases lining up with TRBD1. This CDR3 is 16 amino acids long. V lost 5 bases, J lost 1 base, and 10 bases stayed unmatched. Germline V gene lookup returns CDR1 LNHDA and CDR2 SQIVND (reference sequence). CDR3 coding DNA: TGTGCCAGTAGTCTCCACCCCGGGACAGTCCAAGAGACCCAGTACTTC. This translates into CASSLHPGTVQETQYF. Combining the CDR3 with reference TRBV19 and TRBJ2-5 gives the whole variable domain DGGITQSPKYLFRKEGQNVTLSCEQNLNHDAMYWYRQDPGQGLRLIYYSQIVNDFQKGDIAEGYSVSREKKESFPLTVTSAQKNPTAFYLCASSLHPGTVQETQYFGPGTRLLVL.

This clonotype was recorded a few times. It is likely a read error, because the conserved phenylalanine at the end of the CDR3 is missing. V usage is TRBV5-5 and J usage is TRBJ2-7, with 7 bases that match TRBD2. Trimming cost V 5 bases and J 1 base; bases outside gene matches: 6. The CDR3 extends over 14 amino acids. Germline CDR1 is SGHKS and CDR2 is YYEKEE (reference sequence). The CDR3 DNA is TGTGCCAGCAGTTGGGGGACTAAGTCCTACGAGCAGTACTCC. Translation gives CASSWGTKSYEQYS.

There are many counts of this clonotype. The chain is built from TRBV11-2 and TRBJ2-2; weak D call: TRBD1 (5 bases). In germline, CDR1 is SGHAT, CDR2 FQNNGV. The CDR3 spans 15 residues. The ends were cut back, 3 bases at V and 0 bases at J, with 8 bases in the middle. CDR3 coding DNA: TGTGCCAGCAGCTTGGGGCAGGCGAACACCGGGGAGCTGTTTTTT. This encodes CASSLGQANTGELFF. Combining the CDR3 with reference TRBV11-2 and TRBJ2-2 gives the whole variable domain EAGVAQSPRYKIIEKRQSVAFWCNPISGHATLYWYQQILGQGPKLLIQFQNNGVVDDSQLPKDRFSAERLKGVDSTLKIQPAKLEDSAVYLCASSLGQANTGELFFGEGSRLTVL.

The table lists this clonotype with many counts. The chain employs TRBV6-1 and TRBJ2-5; 10 bases map to TRBD2. V lost 4 bases to trimming and J lost 3 bases; unmatched junction nucleotides: 8. This CDR3 is built from 16 residues. Germline CDR1 is MNHNS and CDR2 is SASEGT. The CDR3 region has the DNA TGTGCCAGCAGTGTTCTGGCTAGCGGGAGTGAAGAGACCCAGTACTTC. Translating gives CASSVLASGSEETQYF.

This clonotype appeared many times. The chain combines TRBV28 with TRBJ1-6; 9 nucleotides line up with TRBD1. Germline loops: CDR1 MDHEN, CDR2 SYDVKM. The CDR3 runs to 16 residues. V was pared by 3 bases and J by 13 bases, with 13 bases of the junction left unmatched. CDR3 DNA: TGTGCCAGCAGTTTCCCCTCGGGACAGGGAAAGGGTCCCCTCCACTTT. This encodes CASSFPSGQGKGPLHF.

As to this clonotype: One base away lies a much larger clone, so this may be a sequencing read error. The CDR3 loop reads CSADDGTSGRETQYF. The CDR3 region has the DNA TGCAGTGCCGACGACGGGACTAGCGGGAGAGAGACCCAGTACTTC. The rearrangement joins TRBV20-1 to TRBJ2-5, with 14 bases matching TRBD2. V was pared by 6 bases and J by 4 bases, with 7 bases of the junction left unmatched. CDR1 is DFQATT, CDR2 SNEGSKA, per germline (reference sequence). This CDR3 has 15 residues.

V gene TRBV4-3 combines with J gene TRBJ1-3, with D uncertain. The V and J ends lost 0 bases and 0 bases respectively, with 6 bases between them. The V gene's germline CDR1 is LGHNA and CDR2 YSLEER. This CDR3 is 15 amino acids long. This CDR3 reads CASSQDTYSGNTIYF. The DNA for the CDR3 is TGCGCCAGCAGCCAAGACACATACTCTGGAAACACCATATATTTT.

This clonotype was observed a few times. This chain uses TRBV20-1 with TRBJ2-7, with TRBD2 identical over 14 bases. Germline CDR1 DFQATT, CDR2 SNEGSKA (reference sequence). The CDR3 length is 14 residues. J lost 4 bases, V lost 5 bases, and 4 bases had no gene match. For the CDR3, the DNA is TGCAGTGCTTGGGGGACTAGCGGGAGTTACGAGCAGTACTTC. Residues: CSAWGTSGSYEQYF.

This clonotype was seen many times. The chain joins TRBV12-3 or TRBV12-4 to TRBJ1-5; no definite D call. The V end was cut by 7 bases, the J end by 3 bases, with 10 bases between. The CDR3 runs to 13 residues. CDR3 loop: CASTLGHNQPQHF. In DNA, the CDR3 is TGTGCCAGCACCCTAGGGCACAATCAGCCCCAGCATTTT.

This clonotype was picked up many times. J is TRBJ1-5 and V is TRBV27, with a weak D call TRBD1 (6 bases). The CDR3 has 14 residues. CDR1 is MNHEY, CDR2 SMNVEV, per germline (reference sequence). V was cut by 3 bases and J by 7 bases, with 13 bases left in between. DNA of the CDR3: TGTGCCAGCAGTTTTTCGGGGGCAGGCCAGCCCCAGCATTTT. As protein: CASSFSGAGQPQHF.

This clonotype occurred a few times. The CDR3 region is CSVGESEQYF. In DNA, the CDR3 is TGCAGCGTTGGAGAATCCGAGCAGTACTTC. The rearrangement links TRBV29-1 to TRBJ2-7; D ambiguous. Germline lookup yields CDR1 SQVTM and CDR2 ANQGSEA. The CDR3 runs to 10 residues. V lost 4 bases, J lost 6 bases, and 7 bases lay in between.

The gene calls are TRBV10-3 and TRBJ1-4; D remains ambiguous. The CDR3 totals 11 residues. V was clipped by 0 bases and J by 10 bases, with 3 bases between them. Germline CDR1 is ENHRY and CDR2 is SYGVKD. DNA for the CDR3: TGTGCCATCAGTGAGTCGGGAAAACTGTTTTTT. As protein: CAISESGKLFF.

This clonotype was counted only a few times. The chain is built from TRBV27 and TRBJ2-7; D unresolved. Trimming stripped 4 bases from V and 0 bases from J, with 10 bases between. The V gene's germline CDR1 is MNHEY and CDR2 SMNVEV (reference sequence). The CDR3 length is 14 residues. The CDR3 DNA is TGTGCCAGCAGTTACGGAGTAGACTCCTACGAGCAGTACTTC. Its translation: CASSYGVDSYEQYF.

The CDR3 sequence is CASSPDAGRDTQYF. As DNA, the CDR3 is TGTGCCAGCAGCCCGGACGCGGGGAGGGATACGCAGTATTTT. This rearrangement joins TRBV7-8 to TRBJ2-3; D may be TRBD2 (6 bases). The CDR3 spans 14 residues. Trimming removed 5 bases at V and 6 bases at J, with 15 bases between. Germline V gene sequence: CDR1 SGHVS, CDR2 FQNEAQ.

This clonotype was seen ten or more times. The chain recombines TRBV15 with TRBJ2-5; 12 bases match TRBD2. Germline values: CDR1 LNHNV, CDR2 YYDKDF (reference sequence). The length of the CDR3 is 16 residues. The V segment lost 3 bases and the J segment 1 base; nucleotides outside the gene matches: 3. The CDR3, as DNA: TGTGCCACCAGCAGCGGACTAGCGGGGATCCAAGAGACCCAGTACTTC. It is translated as CATSSGLAGIQETQYF.

This clonotype was found a few times. The chain couples TRBV6-1 to TRBJ1-1; 10 bases fit TRBD1. The CDR3 length is 15 residues. V trimming: 6 bases; J trimming: 3 bases; junction bases outside the gene matches: 7. The germline V gene has CDR1 MNHNS and CDR2 SASEGT. CDR3 DNA sequence: TGTGCCAGCAGACCGGACAGGGGGAGGTACACTGAAGCTTTCTTT. Translation: CASRPDRGRYTEAFF.

The chain recombines TRBV5-5 with TRBJ2-5; D is unresolved. The germline CDR1 and CDR2 sequences are SGHKS and YYEKEE (reference sequence). V was cut by 3 bases and J by 1 base, with 16 bases left in between. The CDR3 has 16 residues. DNA for the CDR3: TGTGCCAGCAGCTACAAGGCCCTACCCTTCCAAGAGACCCAGTACTTC. The encoded protein is CASSYKALPFQETQYF.

This clonotype was counted at least ten times. The CDR3 loop is CASSLTGGAGNSPLHF. Here the CDR3 DNA reads TGTGCCAGCAGTTTAACAGGGGGCGCTGGCAATTCACCCCTCCACTTT. The chain has TRBV12-3 or TRBV12-4 and TRBJ1-6; 9 bases are shared with TRBD1. The CDR3 is 16 amino acids. Losses at the gene ends were 2 bases for V and 7 bases for J; bases not matched to a gene: 6.

V usage is TRBV4-3 and J usage is TRBJ2-2, with D possibly being TRBD1 or TRBD2 (7 bases each). Germline V gene data show CDR1 as LGHNA and CDR2 as YSLEER. This CDR3 is built from 16 residues. Between the trimmed V and J ends, which lost 0 bases and 5 bases, there was a span of 13 bases. CDR3 nucleotide sequence: TGCGCCAGCAGCCAAGATCAGGGGGGGGAGACCGGGGAGCTGTTTTTT. It encodes CASSQDQGGETGELFF.

The genes are TRBV6-5 and TRBJ1-1, with no clear D. Germline V gene lookup returns CDR1 MNHEY and CDR2 SVGAGI. CDR3 length: 16 residues. The V gene lost 2 bases and the J gene lost 1 base, with 14 bases spanning the gap. CDR3 sequence reads: CASSYVVGGQNTEAFF. The CDR3 DNA is TGTGCCAGCAGTTACGTGGTGGGTGGGCAGAACACTGAAGCTTTCTTT.

V and J are TRBV7-2 and TRBJ2-7, with 8 nucleotides matching TRBD1. The V segment lost 0 bases and the J segment 6 bases; nucleotides outside the gene matches: 10. The CDR3 runs to 16 residues. Germline values: CDR1 SGHTA, CDR2 FQGNSA. CDR3 sequence: CASSLATGAGGAEQYF. Written as DNA, the CDR3 is TGTGCCAGCAGCTTAGCGACCGGGGCAGGGGGCGCCGAGCAGTACTTC.

This clonotype was seen more than once but under ten times. The rearrangement joins TRBV4-1 to TRBJ2-6; maybe TRBD2 (5 bases). There are 13 residues in the CDR3. The V end was cut by 6 bases, the J end by 2 bases, with 5 bases between. The germline V gene encodes CDR1 MGHRA and CDR2 YSYEKL. CDR3 protein: CASRGAGANVLTF. As DNA, the CDR3 is TGCGCCAGCAGGGGAGCTGGGGCCAACGTCCTGACTTTC.

The J gene is TRBJ2-1, the V gene TRBV7-8; D is perhaps TRBD2 (6 bases). Germline V gene data show CDR1 as SGHVS and CDR2 as FQNEAQ. V shed 5 bases and J shed 5 bases, with 22 bases lying between them. The CDR3 totals 17 residues. CDR3 coding DNA: TGTGCCAGCAGCCAGTATCGCGGGACCCGGGACGACAATGAGCAGTTCTTC. Translating it yields CASSQYRGTRDDNEQFF.

This clonotype turned up a few times. The gene calls are TRBV20-1 and TRBJ1-5; D is perhaps TRBD1 (5 bases). CDR3 size: 12 residues. Germline CDR1 and CDR2: DFQATT and SNEGSKA (reference sequence). The germline V and J ends were trimmed by 3 bases and 7 bases, with 10 bases remaining between them. As DNA, the CDR3 is TGCAGTGCTAGCCAGGGTGAGCAGCCCCAGCATTTT. Translation gives CSASQGEQPQHF.